The 31 T cell receptor beta chains below were found in one sample sequenced in a study of blood T cell repertoires in COVID-19. Using immunoSEQ multiplex PCR, the repertoire was profiled, and TCRdb retains in-frame clones only, with some absent. Of about 300,000 clones listed, approximately 90% are singletons. Sequenced sample: PBMCs or T cells enriched from blood (not recorded which). These receptors were taken from a man aged 30-40 years who had recovered from COVID-19.

V and J are TRBV19 and TRBJ2-1; 10 nucleotides agree with TRBD2. The CDR3 is made up of 15 amino acids. With V trimmed by 6 bases and J by 9 bases, 11 bases remained unmatched. Germline CDR1 LNHDA, CDR2 SQIVND (reference sequence). The CDR3 DNA follows: TGTGCCAGTAGACCTAGCGGGAGCTTCCTTGGTGAGCAGTTCTTC. This gives the protein CASRPSGSFLGEQFF.

The chain couples TRBV7-2 to TRBJ2-5; 12 nucleotides match TRBD2. The CDR3 covers 17 residues. After removal of 2 bases from V and 5 bases from J, the junction contained 9 bases not matched to a gene. Germline loops: CDR1 SGHTA, CDR2 FQGNSA. The CDR3 spells CASSLSSSGRAKETQYF. CDR3 nucleotide sequence: TGTGCCAGCAGCTTATCTTCTAGCGGGAGGGCAAAGGAGACCCAGTACTTC.

A remark on this clone: Germline and junction disagree at one end, which may indicate a read error. The CDR3 is CASSLHSPEGF. In nucleotides, the CDR3 is TGTGCCAGCAGCCTACACTCCCCGGAGGGTTTT. The rearrangement links TRBV12-3 or TRBV12-4 to TRBJ1-1; D not resolved. The CDR3 covers 11 residues.

The chain is built from TRBV30 and TRBJ2-1, with a weak D call TRBD2 (5 bases). The germline V gene has CDR1 GTSNPN and CDR2 SVGIG (reference sequence). The CDR3 sequence is 16 residues long. The germline V and J ends were trimmed by 5 bases and 3 bases, with 20 bases remaining between them. The chain's CDR3 is CAWGSKVSDFYNEQFF. In DNA, the CDR3 is TGTGCCTGGGGGAGTAAGGTGAGCGACTTCTACAATGAGCAGTTCTTC.

The sample holds a few counts of this clone. The genes are TRBV6-4 and TRBJ1-1, with 7 bases fitting TRBD1. The germline V gene has CDR1 MRHNA and CDR2 SNTAGT. This CDR3 comprises 14 residues. V gave up 3 bases and J gave up 5 bases; unmatched junction bases: 6. CDR3 sequence reads: CASSDIDRATEAFF. For the CDR3, the DNA is TGTGCCAGCAGTGATATCGACAGGGCGACTGAAGCTTTCTTT.

The chain links TRBV5-1 to TRBJ2-3; 10 positions agree with TRBD2. The length of the CDR3 is 16 residues. V was pared by 1 base and J by 5 bases, with 7 bases of the junction left unmatched. CDR1 and CDR2 from the germline V gene are SGHRS and YFSETQ. The CDR3 loop reads CASSLSLLAGVDTQYF. CDR3 DNA: TGCGCCAGCAGCTTGTCTCTCCTAGCGGGGGTAGATACGCAGTATTTT. Full variable domain (remainder filled in from reference TRBV5-1 and TRBJ2-3): KAGVTQTPRYLIKTRGQQVTLSCSPISGHRSVSWYQQTPGQGLQFLFEYFSETQRNKGNFPGRFSGRQFSNSRSEMNVSTLELGDSALYLCASSLSLLAGVDTQYFGPGTRLTVL.

This chain connects TRBV30 to TRBJ2-2; 15 bases align to TRBD2. The CDR3 loop spans 17 amino acids. Germline CDR1 and CDR2: GTSNPN and SVGIG (reference sequence). J gave up 7 bases and V 3 bases, and 9 bases lay outside the gene matches. CDR3 region: CAWRTGTSGGKSGELFF. The CDR3 DNA reads as TGTGCCTGGAGGACCGGGACTAGCGGGGGGAAAAGCGGGGAGCTGTTTTTT.

The chain joins TRBV7-8 to TRBJ1-5; 8 bases line up with TRBD1. This CDR3 region has 19 residues. V gave up 5 bases and J gave up 5 bases; unmatched junction bases: 20. From germline, CDR1 is SGHVS and CDR2 FQNEAQ. CDR3 protein: CASSKLGPRNRGTHQPQHF. In DNA form, the CDR3 reads TGTGCCAGCAGCAAGCTAGGGCCCAGGAACAGGGGGACTCATCAGCCCCAGCATTTT.

The gene calls are TRBV6-5 and TRBJ2-2, with 10 bases identical to TRBD1. Trimming at V came to 4 bases and at J to 9 bases, leaving 8 bases not matched to a gene. The CDR3 runs to 15 residues. The V gene's germline CDR1 is MNHEY and CDR2 SVGAGI. The DNA for the CDR3 is TGTGCCAGCAGTTGGACAGGGGGTGGTTTTCGGGAGCTGTTTTTT. It is translated as CASSWTGGGFRELFF.

V is TRBV2 and J is TRBJ2-3, with D perhaps TRBD2 (6 bases). Germline V gives CDR1 SNHLY, CDR2 FYNNEI. This CDR3 comprises 14 residues. Trimming removed 4 bases from V and 2 bases from J, with 10 bases in between. As DNA, the CDR3 is TGTGCCAGCAGTGGAGGCGGGGTCACAGATACGCAGTATTTT. This encodes CASSGGGVTDTQYF.

The chain links TRBV13 to TRBJ2-7, with 7 nucleotides matching TRBD2. This CDR3 spans 17 amino acids. Germline lookup yields CDR1 PRHDT and CDR2 FYEKMQ (reference sequence). The V segment lost 5 bases and the J segment 2 bases; nucleotides outside the gene matches: 15. CDR3 loop: CASSTSRDYHYAYEQYF. The CDR3 DNA sequence: TGTGCCAGCAGCACCTCCCGGGACTACCATTACGCCTACGAGCAGTACTTC.

The genes are TRBV19 and TRBJ1-2; D perhaps matches TRBD1 (6 bases). Per germline, CDR1 LNHDA and CDR2 SQIVND (reference sequence). CDR3 length equals 14 residues. With 10 bases removed from V and 8 bases from J, the gap between germline ends came to 23 bases. The CDR3 region is CAIQRTDGIFGYTF. The CDR3 DNA reads as TGTGCCATACAGAGGACAGACGGGATTTTCGGCTACACCTTC.

A note on this clone: At one end the junction does not follow the germline gene, possibly because of a read error. J is TRBJ2-1 and V is TRBV18; 7 bases line up with TRBD1. Per the germline V gene, CDR1 is KGHSH and CDR2 is LQKENI. The CDR3 sequence is 17 residues long. CDR3 region: CASSPLPPRQGYNEQFF. CDR3 bases: TGTGCCAGCTCGCCACTCCCCCCGCGACAGGGTTACAATGAGCAGTTCTTC.

The gene calls are TRBV6-2 or TRBV6-3 and TRBJ2-7, with 7 nucleotides matching TRBD2. The CDR3 totals 17 residues. J gave up 3 bases and V 2 bases, and 13 bases lay outside the gene matches. Looked up from germline, CDR1 is MNHEY and CDR2 is SVGEGT. CDR3 loop: CASSYMGRGTGGYEQYF. In DNA form, the CDR3 reads TGTGCCAGCAGTTACATGGGACGAGGGACGGGGGGCTACGAGCAGTACTTC.

This clone showed up just once. This chain links TRBV18 with TRBJ2-1; 10 bases agree with TRBD1. CDR1 is KGHSH and CDR2 is LQKENI in the germline V gene. The CDR3 consists of 17 residues. V lost 2 bases, J lost 5 bases, and 9 bases stayed unmatched. DNA of the CDR3: TGTGCCAGCTCACCAATCGACAGGGGGCATAGGCACAATGAGCAGTTCTTC. Translating it yields CASSPIDRGHRHNEQFF.

The chain links TRBV18 to TRBJ1-1; a possible D gene is TRBD1 (6 bases). Trimming took off 2 bases at V and 2 bases at J, with 15 bases between the two ends. Per germline, CDR1 KGHSH and CDR2 LQKENI. The CDR3 totals 16 residues. The CDR3 here is CASSPSLGGRNTEAFF. The CDR3 DNA reads TGTGCCAGCTCACCATCGTTGGGGGGGCGCAACACTGAAGCTTTCTTT.

V gene TRBV24-1 combines with J gene TRBJ1-6; D ambiguous. Germline V gives CDR1 KGHDR, CDR2 SFDVKD. CDR3 size: 12 residues. V lost 10 bases and J 7 bases, leaving 10 bases between the germline ends. In DNA, the CDR3 is TGTGCCACTCTTACTGCAAATTCACCCCTCCACTTT. It is translated as CATLTANSPLHF.

V usage is TRBV9 and J usage is TRBJ2-1, with 7 bases that match TRBD2. V shed 4 bases, J shed 7 bases, and the junction held 11 bases outside the gene matches. CDR3 length equals 15 residues. Per the germline V gene, CDR1 is SGDLS and CDR2 is YYNGEE. Here the CDR3 DNA reads TGTGCCAGCAGCTCCACCTTGGGGGGGGTAAATGAGCAGTTCTTC. Translation gives CASSSTLGGVNEQFF.

This chain joins TRBV4-1 and TRBJ2-7; 8 positions match TRBD2. The CDR3 is 14 amino acids. The V and J ends lost 4 bases and 5 bases, in that order; junction bases with no gene match: 7. Germline lookup yields CDR1 MGHRA and CDR2 YSYEKL. DNA for the CDR3: TGCGCCAGCAGCCTCGGGGGGGGTAGCGACGAGCAGTACTTC. It translates to CASSLGGGSDEQYF.

V usage is TRBV20-1 and J usage is TRBJ2-3; no clear D gene. V lost 4 bases, J lost 8 bases, and 7 bases lay in between. Germline CDR1 DFQATT, CDR2 SNEGSKA (reference sequence). This CDR3 contains 10 residues. In DNA form, the CDR3 reads TGCAGTGCTATTCGGGTTACGCAGTATTTT. This codes for CSAIRVTQYF.

The chain recombines TRBV28 with TRBJ1-2; a possible D gene is TRBD1 (5 bases). The germline V gene has CDR1 MDHEN and CDR2 SYDVKM. The CDR3 consists of 14 residues. V was trimmed by 2 bases and J by 10 bases, leaving 17 bases between them. CDR3 protein: CASSLQGAPNVYTF. In DNA form, the CDR3 reads TGTGCCAGCAGTTTACAAGGGGCGCCGAACGTCTACACCTTC.

The chain has TRBV9 and TRBJ1-4, with 8 bases lining up with TRBD1. Germline CDR1 reads SGDLS; CDR2 reads YYNGEE. The V and J ends lost 4 bases and 7 bases, in that order; junction bases with no gene match: 9. The CDR3 has 15 residues. The DNA of the CDR3 is TGTGCCAGCAGCTCCAGGGGGCAATTGGGTGAAAAACTGTTTTTT. Translating it yields CASSSRGQLGEKLFF.

This chain links TRBV5-1 with TRBJ1-2, with a weak D call TRBD1 (6 bases). CDR3 length: 14 residues. Germline lookup yields CDR1 SGHRS and CDR2 YFSETQ. Trimming removed 0 bases at V and 2 bases at J, with 8 bases between. Here the CDR3 reads CASSLGTDNYGYTF. Written as DNA, the CDR3 is TGCGCCAGCAGCTTGGGGACAGACAACTATGGCTACACCTTC.

The V call is TRBV2, the J call TRBJ1-1; 7 bases align to TRBD1. The CDR3 is 16 amino acids. CDR1 and CDR2 from the germline V gene are SNHLY and FYNNEI. The trim removed 5 bases at V and 1 base at J, leaving 10 bases unmatched. The CDR3 sequence: CASSPQGGLRNTEAFF. The CDR3 coding sequence is TGTGCCAGCAGTCCCCAGGGGGGATTACGGAACACTGAAGCTTTCTTT.

This chain links TRBV18 with TRBJ2-2; D is unresolved. The CDR3 runs to 15 residues. Germline CDR1 is KGHSH and CDR2 is LQKENI. The V end lost 1 base, the J end lost 4 bases, and 10 bases lay between the germline ends. DNA of the CDR3: TGTGCCAGCTCACCACTCTCCGGTGCCACCGGGGAGCTGTTTTTT. Translating gives CASSPLSGATGELFF.

The sample holds a few counts of this clone. The chain employs TRBV9 and TRBJ2-3; 13 bases align to TRBD2. J was trimmed by 0 bases and V by 5 bases; bases with no gene match: 24. CDR1 is SGDLS, CDR2 YYNGEE, per germline. The CDR3 has 23 residues. The CDR3 here is CASSDQATETPGLAGLSTDTQYF. Written as DNA, the CDR3 is TGTGCCAGCAGTGACCAGGCAACCGAAACACCGGGACTAGCGGGGCTAAGCACAGATACGCAGTATTTT.

The chain carries TRBV5-4 and TRBJ2-1; D might be TRBD2 (6 bases). V was shortened by 2 bases and J by 3 bases, with 12 bases between the two germline ends. The CDR3 extends over 15 amino acids. Germline values: CDR1 SGHNT, CDR2 YYREEE (reference sequence). The CDR3 DNA reads as TGTGCCAGCAGCTTCAATATGGGGGGCTACAATGAGCAGTTCTTC. This gives the protein CASSFNMGGYNEQFF.

V is TRBV24-1 and J is TRBJ1-2; the match to TRBD1 covers 9 bases. V trimming: 2 bases; J trimming: 7 bases; junction bases outside the gene matches: 4. This CDR3 has 14 residues. Germline lookup yields CDR1 KGHDR and CDR2 SFDVKD. The CDR3 reads CATSDYRGLSGYTF. The CDR3 DNA sequence: TGTGCCACCAGTGATTACAGGGGGCTTTCTGGCTACACCTTC.

The V call is TRBV11-3, the J call TRBJ2-7; TRBD1 agrees at 8 bases. The CDR3 runs to 13 residues. Germline CDR1 SGHNT, CDR2 YENEEA. With V trimmed by 4 bases and J by 5 bases, 4 bases remained unmatched. CDR3 sequence reads: CASSSDRVNEQYF. CDR3 DNA: TGTGCCAGCAGCTCGGACAGGGTTAACGAGCAGTACTTC.

This chain links TRBV7-2 with TRBJ2-7, with 9 bases that match TRBD2. Trimming removed 3 bases from V and 2 bases from J; junction bases left unmatched: 11. The CDR3 contains 17 residues. The germline V gene has CDR1 SGHTA and CDR2 FQGNSA. The CDR3 sequence is CASSLSAGRGGAYEQYF. CDR3 coding DNA: TGTGCCAGCAGCTTGTCGGCCGGGCGGGGGGGTGCCTACGAGCAGTACTTC.

This chain links TRBV19 with TRBJ2-7, with 9 bases aligning to TRBD2. The V segment lost 3 bases and the J segment 4 bases; nucleotides outside the gene matches: 7. The CDR3 is 15 residues long. From germline, CDR1 is LNHDA and CDR2 SQIVND (reference sequence). In DNA, the CDR3 is TGTGCCAGTAGTATGGGTGGCGGGAGGGGGTACGAGCAGTACTTC. It translates to CASSMGGGRGYEQYF. Supplemented by reference TRBV19 and TRBJ2-7, the full variable domain reads DGGITQSPKYLFRKEGQNVTLSCEQNLNHDAMYWYRQDPGQGLRLIYYSQIVNDFQKGDIAEGYSVSREKKESFPLTVTSAQKNPTAFYLCASSMGGGRGYEQYFGPGTRLTVT.